The 19 T cell receptor beta chains below come from one sample, sequenced in a study of Graves' ophthalmopathy and Graves' hyperthyroidism. Amplification of the TCR beta CDR3 regions used RNA transcripts (as template). An opening RT-PCR round employed HTBI primers and preceded a second-round multiplex PCR. TCRdb itself ran the multiplex PCR reads through MiXCR, one entry per CDR3 protein. The table includes 600,000 to 950,000 distinct CDR3 sequences, roughly 41% detected once. The sequencing sample was made of peripheral blood. Receptors originate from an adult man with Graves' ophthalmopathy.

This clonotype was found many times. V usage is TRBV7-2 and J usage is TRBJ1-1; 8 positions match TRBD1. The length of the CDR3 is 15 residues. V was clipped by 3 bases and J by 5 bases; unmatched bases: 8. Germline V CDR1 and CDR2: SGHTA, FQGNSA. Here the CDR3 reads CASSFENRGVTEAFF. DNA for the CDR3: TGTGCCAGCAGCTTTGAGAACAGGGGGGTGACTGAAGCTTTCTTT.

The chain joins TRBV5-8 to TRBJ2-7, with D hard to call. In germline, CDR1 is SGHTS, CDR2 YDEGEE. The CDR3 runs to 13 residues. Trimming took 0 bases from V and 3 from J, leaving 7 bases between them. Written as DNA, the CDR3 is TGTGCCAGCAGCTTGGTGAGTTTCTACGAGCAGTACTTC. Translated, it gives CASSLVSFYEQYF.

Many counts were recorded for this clonotype. V and J are TRBV29-1 and TRBJ2-7; 9 bases are a match to TRBD1. The CDR3 loop spans 14 amino acids. The V gene end was trimmed by 7 bases and the J gene end by 2 bases; junction bases not matched to a gene: 9. Germline CDR1 is SQVTM and CDR2 is ANQGSEA. CDR3 in DNA: TGCAGCGCGGCGGAACAGGGGGCGGCCTACGAGCAGTACTTC. It yields the protein CSAAEQGAAYEQYF.

This clonotype showed up just a few times. The rearrangement joins TRBV10-3 to TRBJ1-2; D is uncertain. Trimming removed 3 bases at V and 9 bases at J, with 11 bases between. This CDR3 contains 12 residues. In germline, CDR1 is ENHRY, CDR2 SYGVKD. The CDR3 DNA reads TGTGCCATCAGTGACGAGGTTTACAGCTACACCTTC. This codes for CAISDEVYSYTF.

The chain joins TRBV12-3 or TRBV12-4 to TRBJ2-7; the match to TRBD2 covers 7 bases. V shed 1 base and J 5 bases; nucleotides not matched to a gene: 11. The CDR3 is made up of 16 amino acids. The CDR3 reads CASSLDGTTKGDEQYF. The CDR3 coding sequence is TGTGCCAGCAGTTTAGATGGGACTACTAAGGGTGACGAGCAGTACTTC.

This clonotype appeared many times. The V gene is TRBV15, the J gene TRBJ2-7; no reliable D call. The length of the CDR3 is 12 residues. The germline V gene has CDR1 LNHNV and CDR2 YYDKDF (reference sequence). V lost 2 bases and J 3 bases, leaving 5 bases between the germline ends. CDR3: CATSRPGYEQYF. CDR3 sequence (DNA): TGTGCCACCAGCAGACCCGGCTACGAGCAGTACTTC.

To note about this clonotype: In this CDR3 the conserved last residue, phenylalanine or tryptophan, is missing, so a read error is likely. The rearrangement joins TRBV15 to TRBJ2-2; a weak D match, TRBD1 (6 bases). CDR1 and CDR2 from the germline V gene are LNHNV and YYDKDF (reference sequence). The V gene lost 3 bases and the J gene lost 3 bases, with 11 bases spanning the gap. This CDR3 has 15 amino acids. CDR3 nucleotide sequence: TGTGCCACCAGCAGTACAGGGATCCACACCGGGGAGCTGTTTTCT. Its protein product is CATSSTGIHTGELFS.

The sample holds many counts of this clonotype. The chain joins TRBV7-9 to TRBJ1-3; weak D call: TRBD1 (5 bases). The germline CDR1 and CDR2 sequences are SEHNR and FQNEAQ (reference sequence). V was shortened by 5 bases and J by 0 bases, with 8 bases between the two germline ends. This CDR3 region has 14 residues. The CDR3: CASSTTDSGNTIYF. The CDR3 DNA is TGTGCCAGCAGCACGACAGACTCTGGAAACACCATATATTTT.

This sequence joins TRBV10-3 and TRBJ1-1; 10 positions agree with TRBD1. Looked up from germline, CDR1 is ENHRY and CDR2 is SYGVKD. This CDR3 is 15 amino acids long. J was trimmed by 4 bases and V by 6 bases; bases with no gene match: 8. The CDR3 spells CAISRKGTGVTEAFF. The DNA of the CDR3 is TGTGCCATCAGCCGAAAGGGGACAGGGGTCACTGAAGCTTTCTTT.

This rearrangement joins TRBV7-3 to TRBJ2-5, with D unclear. The germline gives CDR1 SGHTA, CDR2 FQGTGA. V was shortened by 5 bases and J by 1 base, with 14 bases between the two germline ends. This CDR3 is built from 15 residues. The CDR3 DNA reads TGTGCCAGCAGCCAAGTCTTAAGGTTCCAAGAGACCCAGTACTTC. Encoded protein: CASSQVLRFQETQYF. The full variable domain, in which reference TRBV7-3 and TRBJ2-5 provide the parts outside the CDR3, is GAGVSQTPSNKVTEKGKYVELRCDPISGHTALYWYRQSLGQGPEFLIYFQGTGAADDSGLPNDRFFAVRPEGSVSTLKIQRTERGDSAVYLCASSQVLRFQETQYFGPGTRLLVL.

This rearrangement joins TRBV25-1 to TRBJ2-2; D gene uncertain. The V gene's germline CDR1 is MGHDK and CDR2 SYGVNS. V dropped 5 bases and J dropped 5 bases, with 12 bases sitting between them. The CDR3 is 14 residues long. CDR3 loop: CASSWGRKTGELFF. The CDR3 bases are TGTGCCAGCAGTTGGGGTCGGAAAACCGGGGAGCTGTTTTTT. The full variable domain, rest sourced from reference TRBV25-1 and TRBJ2-2, is EADIYQTPRYLVIGTGKKITLECSQTMGHDKMYWYQQDPGMELHLIHYSYGVNSTEKGDLSSESTVSRIRTEHFPLTLESARPSHTSQYLCASSWGRKTGELFFGEGSRLTVL.

This clonotype was counted at least ten times. The chain couples TRBV6-5 to TRBJ2-7, with unresolved D. The CDR3 length is 14 residues. The V end lost 2 bases, the J end lost 5 bases, and 13 bases lay between the germline ends. Germline V gives CDR1 MNHEY, CDR2 SVGAGI. CDR3 residues: CASSYETTSNEQYF. The CDR3 coding sequence is TGTGCCAGCAGTTACGAGACGACTTCAAACGAGCAGTACTTC.

The sample holds a few counts of this clonotype. This rearrangement joins TRBV13 to TRBJ1-6; D gene ambiguous. Germline V gives CDR1 PRHDT, CDR2 FYEKMQ (reference sequence). Trimming cost V 5 bases and J 5 bases, with 16 bases left between them. This CDR3 spans 16 amino acids. The CDR3 here is CASSEGSSRNNSPLHF. DNA for the CDR3: TGTGCCAGCAGCGAAGGGTCCTCTAGGAATAATTCACCCCTCCACTTT.

This clonotype was counted many times. An end of the junction differs from the germline gene, which may be a read error. The chain has TRBV15 and TRBJ2-5, with D perhaps TRBD1 or TRBD2 (6 bases each). Per germline, CDR1 LNHNV and CDR2 YYDKDF (reference sequence). The CDR3 spans 17 residues. CDR3 amino acids: CATSRGGPRLGRGAQHF. In DNA form, the CDR3 reads TGTGCCACCAGCAGAGGGGGGCCCAGACTAGGTAGAGGGGCCCAGCACTTC.

This clonotype showed up just once. The J gene is TRBJ2-3, the V gene TRBV7-9; TRBD1 might be the D (5 bases). The CDR3 runs to 17 residues. Germline V gene lookup returns CDR1 SEHNR and CDR2 FQNEAQ (reference sequence). The V and J ends lost 4 bases and 0 bases respectively, with 17 bases between them. CDR3 region: CASSSRGRQTSTDTQYF. The CDR3 DNA reads as TGTGCCAGCAGCTCTAGAGGCCGACAGACTAGCACAGATACGCAGTATTTT.

This clonotype was found a few times. The chain carries TRBV9 and TRBJ2-2; 14 bases fit TRBD2. V lost 2 bases to trimming and J lost 0 bases; unmatched junction nucleotides: 3. This CDR3 has 18 amino acids. Germline CDR1 SGDLS, CDR2 YYNGEE. The CDR3 sequence: CASSVGTSGGANTGELFF. In nucleotides, the CDR3 is TGTGCCAGCAGCGTTGGGACTAGCGGGGGAGCGAACACCGGGGAGCTGTTTTTT.

A remark on this clonotype: Given the absence of the conserved phenylalanine or tryptophan at the CDR3 end, a read error is likely. V usage is TRBV11-2 and J usage is TRBJ1-6; 8 nucleotides agree with TRBD1. The V gene's germline CDR1 is SGHAT and CDR2 FQNNGV. This CDR3 has 14 amino acids. J lost 9 bases, V lost 6 bases, and 7 bases had no gene match. CDR3 in DNA: TGTGCCAGCAGTTACGGGCAGGGGGCTTCACCCCTCCACCTT. It encodes CASSYGQGASPLHL.

The chain links TRBV7-9 to TRBJ2-7; 12 bases are shared with TRBD1. The CDR3 runs 16 residues. Germline V gene data show CDR1 as SEHNR and CDR2 as FQNEAQ (reference sequence). Trimming cost V 2 bases and J 3 bases; bases outside gene matches: 5. CDR3: CASSLFGDRGLYEQYF. DNA of the CDR3: TGTGCCAGCAGCTTATTTGGGGACAGGGGGCTCTACGAGCAGTACTTC.

As for this clonotype: It may be a read error: a sequence one base away is much more abundant. The chain combines TRBV10-3 with TRBJ1-3; D gene ambiguous. CDR3 length: 12 amino acids. From germline, CDR1 is ENHRY and CDR2 SYGVKD. DNA for the CDR3: TGTGCCAGCAGTTGCCTAGGAAACACCATATATTTT. Residues: CASSCLGNTIYF.